A single sample is the source of the 24 T cell receptor beta chains below, sequenced in a study of blood T cells in healthy people across ages. Together with a sample-barcoded 5' primer, a J-beta primer mix was included in a second PCR lasting about 7 to 12 cycles. TCRdb redid the calling of the 5' RACE reads with MiXCR, one entry per CDR3 protein. The sample shows roughly 2 million distinct CDR3 sequences, just under 50% of them seen only once. Sequencing was performed on blood. The receptor set was obtained from a woman between 35 and 50 years old in good health.

This sequence joins TRBV6-2 or TRBV6-3 and TRBJ2-5, with 10 bases that match TRBD2. Germline V CDR1 and CDR2: MNHEY, SVGEGT. The CDR3 spans 14 residues. The trim removed 7 bases at V and 4 bases at J, leaving 6 bases unmatched. The CDR3: CASKIGLAVETQYF. DNA of the CDR3: TGTGCCAGCAAGATCGGACTAGCGGTAGAGACCCAGTACTTC.

The table lists this clonotype with a few counts. The CDR3 bases are TGTGCCAGCAGCTTATCCTCAGGGGACGGCTACACCTTC. The encoded protein is CASSLSSGDGYTF. J is TRBJ1-2 and V is TRBV7-2, with D tentatively TRBD1 (6 bases). The germline V gene encodes CDR1 SGHTA and CDR2 FQGNSA. V was clipped by 2 bases and J by 8 bases, with 12 bases between them. The length of the CDR3 is 13 residues.

This clonotype was counted a few times. One end of the junction does not line up with germline, which may come from a read error. The chain uses TRBV4-3 and TRBJ2-3; 7 bases match TRBD1. CDR1 and CDR2 from the germline V gene are LGHNA and YSLEER. The CDR3 is 18 residues long. The CDR3 loop reads CASSPAIPTEEWTGTQYF. Written as DNA, the CDR3 is TGCGCCAGCAGCCCCGCCATCCCTACAGAGGAGTGGACAGGTACGCAGTATTTT.

The rearrangement joins TRBV27 to TRBJ2-3; the D is unclear. V was pared by 6 bases and J by 7 bases, with 20 bases between. The CDR3 has 15 residues. CDR1 and CDR2 (germline): MNHEY, SMNVEV (reference sequence). The CDR3 nucleotides are TGTGCCAGCAGCCCCGAGGACCAGACCCCTAATACGCAGTATTTT. It is translated as CASSPEDQTPNTQYF.

This clonotype was picked up a small number of times. The rearrangement links TRBV4-2 to TRBJ2-3; 10 nucleotides line up with TRBD2. This CDR3 has 15 amino acids. Germline V gene data show CDR1 as LGHNA and CDR2 as YNFKEQ. J lost 6 bases, V lost 0 bases, and 3 bases had no gene match. Here the CDR3 reads CASSQEGLASDTQYF. The CDR3 DNA follows: TGTGCCAGCAGCCAAGAGGGACTAGCGTCTGATACGCAGTATTTT.

V usage is TRBV7-2 and J usage is TRBJ2-5; 16 bases are shared with TRBD2. V lost 11 bases to trimming and J lost 5 bases; unmatched junction nucleotides: 14. The CDR3 has 17 residues. Germline V gene data show CDR1 as SGHTA and CDR2 as FQGNSA. CDR3 DNA sequence: TGTGCCTGCAACCCTCCGGGACTAGCGGGGGGGCGTGAGACCCAGTACTTC. Translated: CACNPPGLAGGRETQYF.

Only a few counts were recorded for this clonotype. This rearrangement joins TRBV2 to TRBJ2-7; D gene ambiguous. The CDR3 spans 14 residues. Germline V gene sequence: CDR1 SNHLY, CDR2 FYNNEI. The V gene lost 5 bases and the J gene lost 4 bases, with 15 bases spanning the gap. CDR3 nucleotides: TGTGCCAGCAGTTTGGGCAATCAATTGTACGAGCAGTACTTC. Its translation: CASSLGNQLYEQYF.

The genes are TRBV29-1 and TRBJ1-4; 9 bases agree with TRBD1. The CDR3 is 12 amino acids. The germline CDR1 and CDR2 sequences are SQVTM and ANQGSEA. V was pared by 6 bases and J by 7 bases, with 3 bases of the junction left unmatched. The CDR3 DNA reads as TGCAGCGTCGGGACAGGGATTGAAAAACTGTTTTTT. Its protein product is CSVGTGIEKLFF.

As regards this clonotype: Germline is not matched at one junction end, which may reflect a read error. The V and J genes are TRBV7-7 and TRBJ2-5, with D uncertain. Germline CDR1 reads SSHAT; CDR2 reads FNYEAQ (reference sequence). The CDR3 runs to 15 residues. CDR3 sequence (DNA): TGTGCTAGCAGCTTAGATGCTGGACCGGCAGAGACCCAGTACTTC. Translated: CASSLDAGPAETQYF.

This clonotype was observed many times. V and J are TRBV7-9 and TRBJ2-3; 14 nucleotides agree with TRBD2. The junction had 3 bases not matched to a gene; V was cut back by 5 bases and J by 5 bases. This CDR3 comprises 15 residues. Germline V gene lookup returns CDR1 SEHNR and CDR2 FQNEAQ (reference sequence). In DNA, the CDR3 is TGTGCCAGCAGCCCGGGGACTAGCGGGGGAGATACGCAGTATTTT. Translated: CASSPGTSGGDTQYF.

This clonotype came up a few times. This CDR3 reads CASSLDRLPAISGANVLTF. CDR3 coding DNA: TGTGCCAGCAGCCTAGACAGGCTTCCTGCGATATCTGGGGCCAACGTCCTGACTTTC. This rearrangement joins TRBV7-8 to TRBJ2-6; the D gene is possibly TRBD1 (6 bases). The CDR3 runs 19 residues. CDR1 SGHVS and CDR2 FQNEAQ come from the germline V gene. The V gene lost 5 bases and the J gene lost 1 base, with 21 bases spanning the gap.

The rearrangement uses TRBV7-3 and TRBJ2-3, with D hard to call. This CDR3 contains 15 residues. V was cut by 10 bases and J by 2 bases, with 19 bases left in between. Germline loops: CDR1 SGHTA, CDR2 FQGTGA. CDR3 sequence: CANNGETHLTDTQYF. CDR3 coding DNA: TGTGCCAACAACGGAGAGACACACCTCACAGATACGCAGTATTTT. Complete variable domain (other parts from reference TRBV7-3 and TRBJ2-3): GAGVSQTPSNKVTEKGKYVELRCDPISGHTALYWYRQSLGQGPEFLIYFQGTGAADDSGLPNDRFFAVRPEGSVSTLKIQRTERGDSAVYLCANNGETHLTDTQYFGPGTRLTVL.

This clonotype has a count of ten or more. The rearrangement joins TRBV27 to TRBJ1-2; 7 positions agree with TRBD1. CDR3 length equals 13 residues. The V gene end was trimmed by 5 bases and the J gene end by 3 bases; junction bases not matched to a gene: 3. Germline lookup yields CDR1 MNHEY and CDR2 SMNVEV (reference sequence). The CDR3 protein is CASSGRGYYGYTF. The CDR3 bases are TGTGCCAGCAGTGGCAGGGGGTACTATGGCTACACCTTC.

The chain couples TRBV4-1 to TRBJ1-2; D not certain. V was pared by 1 base and J by 4 bases, with 10 bases between. The germline V gene encodes CDR1 MGHRA and CDR2 YSYEKL. This CDR3 comprises 14 residues. CDR3 nucleotides: TGCGCCAGCAGCCAAGTGCGGGCTGGCTATGGCTACACCTTC. Translation gives CASSQVRAGYGYTF.

This chain links TRBV6-5 with TRBJ1-5; 8 nucleotides align to TRBD1. J was trimmed by 1 base and V by 4 bases; bases with no gene match: 9. CDR3 length: 17 amino acids. CDR1 MNHEY and CDR2 SVGAGI come from the germline V gene. The CDR3, as DNA: TGTGCCAGCAGTTCCACTTTCGACAGGGGAAGCAATCAGCCCCAGCATTTT. Its translation is CASSSTFDRGSNQPQHF.

This rearrangement joins TRBV20-1 to TRBJ2-5; D gene uncertain. This CDR3 has 11 residues. V was cut by 6 bases and J by 11 bases, with 16 bases left in between. Germline CDR1 and CDR2: DFQATT and SNEGSKA (reference sequence). CDR3: CSASPGDEQYF. The CDR3, as DNA: TGCAGTGCGAGTCCGGGCGATGAGCAGTACTTC.

To note about this clonotype: At one end, the junction sequence differs from germline, possibly due to a read error. The CDR3 sequence: CASSHSAGGSYNEQFF. The DNA for the CDR3 is TGTGCCAGCAGTCACTCAGCGGGGGGCTCCTACAATGAGCAGTTCTTC. The gene calls are TRBV6-2 or TRBV6-3 and TRBJ2-1; 9 bases line up with TRBD2. Germline V gene data show CDR1 as MNHEY and CDR2 as SVGEGT. There are 16 residues in the CDR3.

As for this clonotype: The junction shows a germline mismatch at one end, possibly a read error. CDR3 DNA: TGTGCCAGCAGTTTATCGTCAGGACAGCGATACACTGAGCAGTTCTTC. This codes for CASSLSSGQRYTEQFF. The chain links TRBV27 to TRBJ2-1; possible D gene TRBD1, 6 bases. The CDR3 covers 16 residues. In germline, CDR1 is MNHEY, CDR2 SMNVEV (reference sequence).

The CDR3 sequence: CASSLFDSKIRDSFKNIQYF. In DNA, the CDR3 is TGTGCCAGCAGCTTATTCGATTCCAAAATTCGGGACTCCTTCAAAAACATTCAGTACTTC. The rearrangement uses TRBV7-2 and TRBJ2-4, with D perhaps TRBD2 (6 bases). This CDR3 has 20 amino acids. V was cut by 2 bases and J by 3 bases, with 26 bases left in between. In germline, CDR1 is SGHTA, CDR2 FQGNSA.

This clonotype was detected only a few times. This sequence joins TRBV7-2 and TRBJ2-1; D possibly corresponds to TRBD2 (6 bases). The CDR3 length is 14 residues. Trimming left V 0 bases short and J 9 bases short, with 12 bases between. CDR1 is SGHTA, CDR2 FQGNSA, per germline. This chain's CDR3 is CASSLAQERAEQFF. In DNA, the CDR3 is TGTGCCAGCAGCTTAGCTCAGGAGCGGGCTGAGCAGTTCTTC.

The chain links TRBV5-1 to TRBJ2-7; TRBD1 agrees at 7 bases. The CDR3 consists of 14 residues. With V trimmed by 7 bases and J by 1 base, 8 bases remained unmatched. Germline CDR1 reads SGHRS; CDR2 reads YFSETQ. Here the CDR3 reads CASGPRDSSYEQYF. The CDR3 coding sequence is TGCGCCAGCGGGCCCCGGGACAGTTCCTACGAGCAGTACTTC. Filled out from reference TRBV5-1 and TRBJ2-7, the complete variable domain reads KAGVTQTPRYLIKTRGQQVTLSCSPISGHRSVSWYQQTPGQGLQFLFEYFSETQRNKGNFPGRFSGRQFSNSRSEMNVSTLELGDSALYLCASGPRDSSYEQYFGPGTRLTVT.

This clonotype was recorded a few times. The V gene is TRBV24-1, the J gene TRBJ2-5; a possible D gene is TRBD1 (5 bases). The CDR3 loop spans 13 amino acids. V gave up 5 bases and J gave up 4 bases, with 10 bases separating them. Germline-derived CDR1 and CDR2 are KGHDR and SFDVKD. The CDR3 is CATSGRGPETQYF. The CDR3 DNA reads TGTGCCACCAGTGGTAGGGGTCCAGAGACCCAGTACTTC.

The rearrangement joins TRBV7-2 to TRBJ2-1, with a tentative D call TRBD1 (6 bases). CDR3 length: 14 residues. Per the germline V gene, CDR1 is SGHTA and CDR2 is FQGNSA. Deletions cut 4 bases from V and 8 bases from J, with 15 bases between. The CDR3 is CASSSRQVEYEQFF. DNA of the CDR3: TGTGCCAGCAGCTCTCGACAGGTTGAGTATGAGCAGTTCTTC.

The chain carries TRBV2 and TRBJ2-4; D tentatively fits TRBD1 or TRBD2 (5 bases each). This CDR3 is built from 15 residues. CDR1 and CDR2 from the germline V gene are SNHLY and FYNNEI. V lost 8 bases to trimming and J lost 0 bases, with 14 bases between them. CDR3 amino acids: CASAGDLLAKNIQYF. In DNA form, the CDR3 reads TGTGCCAGCGCCGGGGACCTTCTAGCCAAAAACATTCAGTACTTC.